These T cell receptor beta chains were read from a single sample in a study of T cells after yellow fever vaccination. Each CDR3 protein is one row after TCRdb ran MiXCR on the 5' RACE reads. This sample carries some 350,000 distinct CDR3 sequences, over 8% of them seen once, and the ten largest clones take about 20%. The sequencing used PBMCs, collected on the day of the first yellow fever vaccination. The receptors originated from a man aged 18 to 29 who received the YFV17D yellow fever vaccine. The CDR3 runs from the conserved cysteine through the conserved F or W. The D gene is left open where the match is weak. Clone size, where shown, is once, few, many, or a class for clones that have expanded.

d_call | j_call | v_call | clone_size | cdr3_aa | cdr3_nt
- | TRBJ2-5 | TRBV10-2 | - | CASSELVGGLETQYF | TGCGCCAGCAGTGAACTTGTGGGGGGGCTGGAGACCCAGTACTTC
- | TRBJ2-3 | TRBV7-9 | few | CASSPQTLTDTQYF | TGTGCCAGCAGCCCACAGACCCTCACAGATACGCAGTATTTT
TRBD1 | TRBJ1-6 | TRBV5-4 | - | CASSYDQDRKWASPLHF | TGTGCCAGCAGCTACGACCAGGACAGGAAATGGGCTTCACCCCTCCACTTT
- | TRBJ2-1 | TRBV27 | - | CASSSHVEGKAFF | TGTGCCAGCAGTTCCCACGTGGAGGGTAAGGCATTCTTC
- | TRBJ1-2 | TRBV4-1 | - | CASSQGIRGPNYGYTF | TGCGCCAGCAGCCAAGGGATCCGGGGCCCTAACTATGGCTACACCTTC
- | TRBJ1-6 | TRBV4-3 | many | CASSQDRYNSPLHF | TGCGCCAGCAGCCAAGACCGCTATAATTCACCCCTCCACTTT
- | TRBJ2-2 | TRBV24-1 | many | CATRRTGELFF | TGTGCCACCAGGCGCACCGGGGAGCTGTTTTTT
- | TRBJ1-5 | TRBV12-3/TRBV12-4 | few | CASSSVGGVAWNQPQHF | TGTGCCAGCAGTTCCGTCGGGGGAGTCGCGTGGAATCAGCCCCAGCATTTT
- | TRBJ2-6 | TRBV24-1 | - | CATSWLAGSSGANVLTF | TGTGCCACCAGTTGGTTAGCAGGGAGCTCTGGGGCCAACGTCCTGACTTTC
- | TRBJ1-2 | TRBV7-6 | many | CASSLGPAKGDYGYTF | TGTGCCAGCAGCTTGGGCCCGGCCAAAGGGGACTATGGCTACACCTTC
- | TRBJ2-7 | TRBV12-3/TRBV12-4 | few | CASSLGQAPPYF | TGTGCCAGCAGTTTAGGGCAGGCCCCGCCGTACTTC
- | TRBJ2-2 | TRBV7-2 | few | CASSLAPGRPTTGELFF | TGTGCCAGCAGCTTAGCCCCGGGACGTCCGACGACCGGGGAGCTGTTTTTT
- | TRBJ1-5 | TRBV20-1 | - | CSASQPVQRSQHF | TGCAGTGCTAGTCAGCCTGTGCAACGATCCCAGCATTTT
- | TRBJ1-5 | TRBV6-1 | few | CASSEVGNQPQHF | TGTGCCAGCAGTGAAGTGGGAAATCAGCCCCAGCATTTT